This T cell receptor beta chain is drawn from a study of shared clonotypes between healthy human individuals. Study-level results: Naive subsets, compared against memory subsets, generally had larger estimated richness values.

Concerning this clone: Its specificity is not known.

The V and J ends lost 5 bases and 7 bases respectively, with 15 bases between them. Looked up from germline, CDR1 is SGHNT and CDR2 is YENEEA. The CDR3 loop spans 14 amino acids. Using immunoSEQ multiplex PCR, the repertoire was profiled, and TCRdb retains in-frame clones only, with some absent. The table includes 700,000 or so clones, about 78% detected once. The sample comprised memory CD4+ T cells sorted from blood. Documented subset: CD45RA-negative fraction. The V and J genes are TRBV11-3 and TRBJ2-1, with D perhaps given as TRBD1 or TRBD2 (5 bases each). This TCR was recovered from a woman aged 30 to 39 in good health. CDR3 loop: CASSGTGSRNEQFF. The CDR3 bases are TGTGCCAGCAGCGGGACGGGAAGTAGGAATGAGCAGTTCTTC.